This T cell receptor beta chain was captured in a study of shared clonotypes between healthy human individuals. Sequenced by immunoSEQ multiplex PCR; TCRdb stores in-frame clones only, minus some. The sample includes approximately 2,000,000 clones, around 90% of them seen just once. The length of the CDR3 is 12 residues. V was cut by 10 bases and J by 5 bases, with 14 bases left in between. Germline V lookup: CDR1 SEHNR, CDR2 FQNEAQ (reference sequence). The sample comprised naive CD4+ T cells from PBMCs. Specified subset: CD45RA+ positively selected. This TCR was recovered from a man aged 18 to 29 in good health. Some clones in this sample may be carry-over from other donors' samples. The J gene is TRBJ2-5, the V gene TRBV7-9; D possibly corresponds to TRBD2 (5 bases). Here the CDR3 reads CAIVRTGETQYF. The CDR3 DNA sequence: TGTGCCATAGTGAGAACGGGGGAGACCCAGTACTTC. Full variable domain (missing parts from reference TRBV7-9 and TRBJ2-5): DTGVSQNPRHKITKRGQNVTFRCDPISEHNRLYWYRQTLGQGPEFLTYFQNEAQLEKSRLLSDRFSAERPKGSFSTLEIQRTEQGDSAMYLCAIVRTGETQYFGPGTRLLVL.